This entry is about one TCR beta chain. Its recognized antigen is unknown. Base-call qualities are not available, and no considerably larger clone is one nucleotide away. These data are taken from a study of Ad26.COV2.S vaccination and SARS-CoV-2 variants (dated by TCRdb to the early 2020s). Study-wide context: Vaccine-arm donors came from COV1001, a multicentre, randomized, double-blind, placebo-controlled phase I-IIa trial of Ad26.COV2.S in healthy adults. Ad26.COV2.S was given intramuscularly at 5x10^10 or 1x10^11 viral particles, as a single shot or as two shots 56 days apart. Sequencing of the TCRbeta repertoire served to evaluate the specificity and breadth of SARS-CoV-2-reactive T cell receptors following Ad26.COV2.S vaccination. A total of approximately 30 samples were included in the TCR-sequenced set, comprising around 20 Ad26.COV2.S vaccine recipients, 5 placebo recipients and 8 SARS-CoV-2 convalescent individuals. Trial participants were randomized into five groups of five, in which low-dose or high-dose Ad26.COV2.S was given once or twice, or placebo was given on both occasions. Investigators remained blinded to trial group allocation during experiments and outcome assessment.

TCRbeta CDR3 regions were sequenced with the immunoSEQ Assay. After extraction, genomic DNA underwent amplification by bias-controlled multiplex PCR, followed by high-throughput sequencing. Under the source paper's analysis protocol: To quantify the absolute abundance of each unique TCRbeta CDR3 region, sequences were collapsed and filtered. T cell fraction was estimated by normalization of TCRbeta template counts to usable DNA, with usable DNA being measured through amplification of reference genes present in all nucleated cells. Repertoire TCRs were annotated as SARS-CoV-2-specific when V gene, CDR3 amino acid sequence and J gene were exactly matched to a known reactive TCR set. The reference SARS-CoV-2 TCR set came from MIRA and was filtered for enrichment in COVID-19-positive ImmuneCODE repertoires, removing public or cross-reactive TCRs. Based on the MIRA antigens, annotated TCRs were further analysed at the level of specific ORF or position within ORF. Breadth was defined as the number of annotated unique rearrangements divided by the total number of unique productive rearrangements, and depth was defined as the summed frequency of the annotated unique rearrangements. Two-sided Wilcoxon rank-sum tests were used to compare TCR breadth between groups. What TCRdb holds here is the immuneACCESS table cut down to in-frame rearrangements. Part of the clones is not present; checked against another copy, under half of the missing clones reflect an unresolved V gene, and the others are unexplained. That table supplies the V and J calls and clone size; D and trimming were determined from the DNA. The sample table lists 300,000 to 400,000 clones, about 88% of them with a count of one. The ten largest clones take up around 10% of the sample.

What the authors observed across the whole study: Substantial breadth of spike-specific CD8+ and CD4+ T cell responses was reported after vaccination. Spike-specific TCR breadth was higher in Ad26.COV2.S recipients than in placebo recipients (P = 0.0014). The authors noted that the TCR breadth and depth analyses may have underestimated total T cell responses. The study was not powered for comparison of responses between vaccine doses or regimens. Vaccine and placebo recipients had similar non-spike TCR breadth, a finding consistent with the vaccine containing only spike.

Via the germline V gene, CDR1 is MDHEN and CDR2 SYDVKM. From cysteine to phenylalanine, the CDR3 is 15 amino acids long. Left in the record is the CDR3 DNA by itself, 45 bases read in frame from the first base. V is cut back by 6 bases and J by 11 bases, with 14 bases in the junction unmatched. The treatment or condition label on this specimen signifies: some 20 received Ad26.COV2.S at low or high dose, single or two shots; about 5 received placebo; per-sample allocation not given. Repertoires of vaccine and placebo recipients were sequenced from samples taken on day 63 after the first injection. In Cohort 1b, around 25 adults aged 18-55 years were enrolled at a single site in Boston, USA, between 29 July and 7 August 2020. Ad26.COV2.S was a replication-incompetent adenovirus type 26 vector that expressed a prefusion-stabilized SARS-CoV-2 spike protein derived from the original Wuhan strain.

The sequence was collected from a person aged 18 to 65 who received the Ad26.COV2.S COVID-19 vaccine or a placebo. Recombination linked TRBV28 to TRBJ1-4; 8 central bases correspond to TRBD1. Material: peripheral blood, obtained in a trial of Ad26.COV2.S vaccine versus placebo. At the DNA level, the sequence is TGTGCCAGCAGGGGGGACAGGCTCCATCCAAGGAAACTGTTTTTT. It specifies CASRGDRLHPRKLFF.